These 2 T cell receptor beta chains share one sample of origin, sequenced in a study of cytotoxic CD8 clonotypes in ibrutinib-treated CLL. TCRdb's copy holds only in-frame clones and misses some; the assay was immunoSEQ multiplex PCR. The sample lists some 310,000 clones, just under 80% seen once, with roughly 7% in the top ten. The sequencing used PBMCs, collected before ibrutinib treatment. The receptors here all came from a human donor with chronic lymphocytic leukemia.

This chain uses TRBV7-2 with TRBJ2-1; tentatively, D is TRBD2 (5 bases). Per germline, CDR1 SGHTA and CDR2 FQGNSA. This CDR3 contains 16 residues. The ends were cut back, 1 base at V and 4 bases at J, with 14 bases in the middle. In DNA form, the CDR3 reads TGTGCCAGCAGCTTAGTACTAGGCCTCAAATACAATGAGCAGTTCTTC. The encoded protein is CASSLVLGLKYNEQFF. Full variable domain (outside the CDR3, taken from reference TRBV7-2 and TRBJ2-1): GAGVSQSPSNKVTEKGKDVELRCDPISGHTALYWYRQSLGQGLEFLIYFQGNSAPDKSGLPSDRFSAERTGGSVSTLTIQRTQQEDSAVYLCASSLVLGLKYNEQFFGPGTRLTVL.

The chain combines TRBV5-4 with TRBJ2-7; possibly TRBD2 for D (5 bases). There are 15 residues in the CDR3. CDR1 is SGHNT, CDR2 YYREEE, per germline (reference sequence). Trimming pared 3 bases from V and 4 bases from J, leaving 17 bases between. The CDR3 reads CASSSPVGGVYEQYF. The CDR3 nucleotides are TGTGCCAGCAGCTCCCCAGTTGGAGGAGTTTACGAGCAGTACTTC.